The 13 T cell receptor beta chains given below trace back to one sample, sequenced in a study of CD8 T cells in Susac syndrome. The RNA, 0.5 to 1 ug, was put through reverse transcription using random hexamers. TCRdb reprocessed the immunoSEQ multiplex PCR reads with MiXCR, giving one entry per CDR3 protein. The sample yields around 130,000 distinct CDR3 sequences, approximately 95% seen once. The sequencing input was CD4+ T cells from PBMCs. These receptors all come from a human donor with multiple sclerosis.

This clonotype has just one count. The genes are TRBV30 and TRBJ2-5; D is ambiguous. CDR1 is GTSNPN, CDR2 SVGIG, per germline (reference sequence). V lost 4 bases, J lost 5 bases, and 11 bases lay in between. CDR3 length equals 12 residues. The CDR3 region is CAWTDGRETQYF. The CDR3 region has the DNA TGTGCCTGGACAGACGGCCGGGAGACCCAGTACTTC.

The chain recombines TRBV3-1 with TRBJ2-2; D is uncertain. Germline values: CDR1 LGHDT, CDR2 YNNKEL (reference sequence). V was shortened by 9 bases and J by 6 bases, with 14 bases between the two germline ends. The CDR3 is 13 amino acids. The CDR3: CASERTPSGELFF. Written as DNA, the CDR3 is TGTGCCAGTGAGAGGACCCCCTCCGGGGAGCTGTTTTTT.

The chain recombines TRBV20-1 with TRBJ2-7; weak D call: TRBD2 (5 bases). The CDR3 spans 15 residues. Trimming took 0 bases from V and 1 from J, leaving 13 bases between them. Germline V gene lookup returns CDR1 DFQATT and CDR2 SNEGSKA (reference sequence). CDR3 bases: TGCAGTGCTAGAGACAAGCGGCAGCCTTCCTACGAGCAGTACTTC. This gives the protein CSARDKRQPSYEQYF.

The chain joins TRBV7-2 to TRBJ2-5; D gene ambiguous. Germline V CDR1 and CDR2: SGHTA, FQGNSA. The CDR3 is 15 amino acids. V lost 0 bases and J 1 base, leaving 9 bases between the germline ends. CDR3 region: CASSLAQAIQETQYF. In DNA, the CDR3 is TGTGCCAGCAGCTTAGCCCAGGCTATCCAAGAGACCCAGTACTTC. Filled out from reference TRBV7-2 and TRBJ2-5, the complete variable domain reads GAGVSQSPSNKVTEKGKDVELRCDPISGHTALYWYRQSLGQGLEFLIYFQGNSAPDKSGLPSDRFSAERTGGSVSTLTIQRTQQEDSAVYLCASSLAQAIQETQYFGPGTRLLVL.

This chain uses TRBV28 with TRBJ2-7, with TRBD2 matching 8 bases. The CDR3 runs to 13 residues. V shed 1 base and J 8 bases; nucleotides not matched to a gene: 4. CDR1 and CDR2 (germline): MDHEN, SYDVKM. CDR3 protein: CASSLSGGLKQYF. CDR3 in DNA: TGTGCCAGCAGTTTATCGGGGGGGCTAAAGCAGTACTTC.

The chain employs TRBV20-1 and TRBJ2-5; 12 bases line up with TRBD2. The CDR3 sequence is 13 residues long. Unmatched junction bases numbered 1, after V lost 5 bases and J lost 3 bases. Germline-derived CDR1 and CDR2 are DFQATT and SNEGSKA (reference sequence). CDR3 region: CSALAGGKETQYF. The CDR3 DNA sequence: TGCAGTGCTCTAGCGGGGGGGAAAGAGACCCAGTACTTC.

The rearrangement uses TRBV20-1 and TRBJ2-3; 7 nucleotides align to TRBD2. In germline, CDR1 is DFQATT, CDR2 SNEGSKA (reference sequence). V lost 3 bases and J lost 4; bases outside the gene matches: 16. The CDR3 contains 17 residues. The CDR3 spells CSARAITGGIRADTQYF. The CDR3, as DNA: TGCAGTGCTAGGGCTATAACCGGGGGGATACGGGCAGATACGCAGTATTTT.

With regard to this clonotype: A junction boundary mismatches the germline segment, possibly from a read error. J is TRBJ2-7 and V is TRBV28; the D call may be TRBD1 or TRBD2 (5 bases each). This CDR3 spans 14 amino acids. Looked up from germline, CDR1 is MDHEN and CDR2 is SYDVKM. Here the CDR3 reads CASSGTLHSHEQYF. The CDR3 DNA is TGTGCCAGCAGTGGGACCCTACACTCCCACGAGCAGTACTTC. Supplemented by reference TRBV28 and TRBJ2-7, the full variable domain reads DVKVTQSSRYLVKRTGEKVFLECVQDMDHENMFWYRQDPGLGLRLIYFSYDVKMKEKGDIPEGYSVSREKKERFSLILESASTNQTSMYLCASSGTLHSHEQYFGPGTRLTVT.

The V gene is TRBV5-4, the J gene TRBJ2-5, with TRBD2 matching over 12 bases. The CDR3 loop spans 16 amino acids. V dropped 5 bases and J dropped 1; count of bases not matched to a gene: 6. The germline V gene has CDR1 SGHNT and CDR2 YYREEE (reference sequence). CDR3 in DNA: TGTGCCAGCAGTTCCCTGGGACTAGCGGGCCAAGAGACCCAGTACTTC. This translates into CASSSLGLAGQETQYF.

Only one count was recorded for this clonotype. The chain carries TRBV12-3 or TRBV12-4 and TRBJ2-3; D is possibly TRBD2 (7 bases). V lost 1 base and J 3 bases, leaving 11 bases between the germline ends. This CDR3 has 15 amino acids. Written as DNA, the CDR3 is TGTGCCAGCAGTTTAGTGGGGGGGCCTACAGATACGCAGTATTTT. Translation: CASSLVGGPTDTQYF.

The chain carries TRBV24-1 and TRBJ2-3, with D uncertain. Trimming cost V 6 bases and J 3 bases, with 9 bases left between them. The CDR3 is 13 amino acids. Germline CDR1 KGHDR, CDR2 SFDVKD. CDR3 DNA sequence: TGTGCCACCAGTAAGGGAAAAACAGATACGCAGTATTTT. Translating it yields CATSKGKTDTQYF.

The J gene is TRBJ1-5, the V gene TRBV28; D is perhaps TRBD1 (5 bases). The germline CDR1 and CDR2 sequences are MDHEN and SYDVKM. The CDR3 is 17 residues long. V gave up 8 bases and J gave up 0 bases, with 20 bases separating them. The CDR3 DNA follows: TGTGCCAGCTCCACTCGACAGACGCCCTATAGCAATCAGCCCCAGCATTTT. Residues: CASSTRQTPYSNQPQHF.

CDR3 DNA sequence: TGTGCCAGCAGGGAGCTCAAAGATGGCTACACCTTC. Residues: CASRELKDGYTF. The chain combines TRBV6-6 with TRBJ1-2; no clear D gene. Germline assignment: CDR1 MNHNY and CDR2 SVGAGI (reference sequence). The CDR3 is 12 residues long. Trimming pared 6 bases from V and 6 bases from J, leaving 11 bases between.